Below are 30 T cell receptor beta chains sequenced from a single sample in a study of vaccination effects on CD4 cells after COVID-19. After less than 11 days in culture, the CD4+ T cells were isolated. This individual tested PCR-positive for SARS-CoV-2 infection between March and December 2020. Subjects were given two BNT162b2 or mRNA-1273 vaccine doses. Assay: immunoSEQ multiplex PCR; the TCRdb copy retains only in-frame clones and omits some. In the table there are tens of thousands of clones, 65% to 75% of which are singletons. These receptors lack a known antigen. This specimen consisted of CD4+ T cells from PBMCs cultured without peptide, obtained after COVID-19 vaccination. The receptors originated from a human donor who had a prior SARS-CoV-2 infection.

V and J are TRBV5-1 and TRBJ1-1; D is undetermined. The CDR3 is made up of 16 amino acids. V lost 0 bases and J 5 bases, leaving 17 bases between the germline ends. Germline V gene sequence: CDR1 SGHRS, CDR2 YFSETQ. The CDR3 spells CASSLVAGWGGTEAFF. As DNA, the CDR3 is TGCGCCAGCAGCTTGGTAGCAGGCTGGGGAGGAACTGAAGCTTTCTTT.

This clone was observed a handful of times. This chain uses TRBV2 with TRBJ2-7; D is unresolved. Trimming pared 6 bases from V and 3 bases from J, leaving 6 bases between. The CDR3 consists of 11 residues. Looked up from germline, CDR1 is SNHLY and CDR2 is FYNNEI. CDR3 in amino acids: CASSPRYEQYF. Here the CDR3 DNA reads TGTGCCAGCAGCCCGCGCTACGAGCAGTACTTC.

The rearrangement links TRBV10-3 to TRBJ2-7, with a tentative D call TRBD1 (6 bases). Looked up from germline, CDR1 is ENHRY and CDR2 is SYGVKD. With 6 bases removed from V and 0 bases from J, the gap between germline ends came to 12 bases. CDR3 length: 14 amino acids. Written as DNA, the CDR3 is TGTGCCATCAGGACGACAGGAGTCTCCTACGAGCAGTACTTC. It yields the protein CAIRTTGVSYEQYF.

The V gene is TRBV18, the J gene TRBJ1-4; D unresolved. Trimming left V 2 bases short and J 2 bases short, with 9 bases between. CDR1 is KGHSH and CDR2 is LQKENI in the germline V gene. CDR3 length: 15 amino acids. The CDR3 coding sequence is TGTGCCAGCTCACCAGAAGGGTCGACTAATGAAAAACTGTTTTTT. This codes for CASSPEGSTNEKLFF.

V is TRBV4-3 and J is TRBJ2-5; no clear D. This CDR3 comprises 15 residues. Germline V gene data show CDR1 as LGHNA and CDR2 as YSLEER. V was trimmed by 0 bases and J by 4 bases, leaving 12 bases between them. Written as DNA, the CDR3 is TGCGCCAGCAGCCAAGAGGTGATAGGCGGAGAGACCCAGTACTTC. Its translation is CASSQEVIGGETQYF.

Note on this clone: At one end, the junction sequence differs from germline, possibly due to a read error. The CDR3, as DNA: TGTGCCAGCAGCGAAGACCCGGCTAGCGGTGTCAGATGGGGACGTGAGACCCAGTACTTC. Its protein product is CASSEDPASGVRWGRETQYF. The chain carries TRBV2 and TRBJ2-5; 7 bases line up with TRBD2. The CDR3 totals 20 residues. The germline V gene encodes CDR1 SNHLY and CDR2 FYNNEI.

In its sample, this clone was seen a few times. The chain employs TRBV19 and TRBJ1-5; 8 bases agree with TRBD1. Germline V gene sequence: CDR1 LNHDA, CDR2 SQIVND (reference sequence). The trim removed 6 bases at V and 4 bases at J, leaving 5 bases unmatched. This CDR3 has 14 amino acids. The chain's CDR3 is CASRQTGDNQPQHF. The DNA for the CDR3 is TGTGCCAGTAGACAGACAGGGGATAATCAGCCCCAGCATTTT.

This chain links TRBV7-9 with TRBJ2-3; 9 bases map to TRBD2. CDR3 length equals 15 residues. V shed 5 bases and J 0 bases; nucleotides not matched to a gene: 3. The germline V gene encodes CDR1 SEHNR and CDR2 FQNEAQ (reference sequence). The CDR3 DNA sequence: TGTGCCAGCAGCATTAGCGGGGGCAGCACAGATACGCAGTATTTT. It specifies CASSISGGSTDTQYF. The variable domain in full, completed from reference TRBV7-9 and TRBJ2-3, reads DTGVSQNPRHKITKRGQNVTFRCDPISEHNRLYWYRQTLGQGPEFLTYFQNEAQLEKSRLLSDRFSAERPKGSFSTLEIQRTEQGDSAMYLCASSISGGSTDTQYFGPGTRLTVL.

The V gene is TRBV25-1, the J gene TRBJ1-3; D perhaps matches TRBD1 (5 bases). CDR1 MGHDK and CDR2 SYGVNS come from the germline V gene. The CDR3 contains 15 residues. The V end was cut by 3 bases, the J end by 8 bases, with 17 bases between. CDR3 in DNA: TGTGCCAGCAGTGATCACCTATCATGGGGGGACACCATATATTTT. Amino acids: CASSDHLSWGDTIYF.

The V call is TRBV12-3 or TRBV12-4, the J call TRBJ1-3, with D unclear. Deletions cut 2 bases from V and 3 bases from J, with 5 bases between. There are 13 residues in the CDR3. CDR3 sequence (DNA): TGTGCCAGCAGTTTAACCCATGGAAACACCATATATTTT. Protein: CASSLTHGNTIYF.

This clone was observed a handful of times. The CDR3 reads CAISAEGPRGGSSYNEQFF. CDR3 coding DNA: TGTGCCATCAGCGCTGAGGGCCCAAGGGGCGGGTCCTCCTACAATGAGCAGTTCTTC. The V gene is TRBV10-3, the J gene TRBJ2-1; D possibly matches TRBD1 or TRBD2 (5 bases each). The CDR3 consists of 19 residues. From germline, CDR1 is ENHRY and CDR2 SYGVKD. Trimming left V 6 bases short and J 0 bases short, with 24 bases between.

This CDR3 reads CASSFSLAGDETQYF. The DNA for the CDR3 is TGTGCCAGCAGCTTCTCTCTAGCGGGAGATGAGACCCAGTACTTC. This rearrangement joins TRBV11-3 to TRBJ2-5, with 10 bases identical to TRBD2. The CDR3 runs 15 residues. Germline trimming cut 3 bases from V and 5 bases from J; bases unmatched to any gene: 6. CDR1 and CDR2 from the germline V gene are SGHNT and YENEEA.

The chain joins TRBV5-1 to TRBJ1-3; D ambiguous. Germline loops: CDR1 SGHRS, CDR2 YFSETQ. This CDR3 contains 14 residues. V was pared by 1 base and J by 2 bases, with 7 bases between. The CDR3 here is CASSLFPPGNTIYF. The CDR3 region has the DNA TGCGCCAGCAGCTTGTTTCCTCCTGGAAACACCATATATTTT.

The chain combines TRBV7-3 with TRBJ2-5; no clear D. Trimming left V 2 bases short and J 0 bases short, with 4 bases between. In germline, CDR1 is SGHTA, CDR2 FQGTGA. CDR3 size: 13 residues. The DNA of the CDR3 is TGTGCCAGCAGCTTACACGACCAAGAGACCCAGTACTTC. Protein: CASSLHDQETQYF.

The chain couples TRBV11-3 to TRBJ2-1; D possibly corresponds to TRBD1 (5 bases). The CDR3 runs 14 residues. Between the trimmed V and J ends, which lost 0 bases and 4 bases, there was a span of 7 bases. Germline V gene data show CDR1 as SGHNT and CDR2 as YENEEA. The CDR3: CASSLDRVYNEQFF. As DNA, the CDR3 is TGTGCCAGCAGCTTAGACAGGGTTTACAATGAGCAGTTCTTC.

This sequence joins TRBV19 and TRBJ1-1; no clear D gene. Per the germline V gene, CDR1 is LNHDA and CDR2 is SQIVND (reference sequence). The CDR3 covers 14 residues. Trimming pared 7 bases from V and 0 bases from J, leaving 12 bases between. CDR3 bases: TGTGCCAGTACCCCGTGGCAGCTGAACACTGAAGCTTTCTTT. It is translated as CASTPWQLNTEAFF.

The chain recombines TRBV19 with TRBJ1-2; possibly TRBD1 for D (5 bases). Germline CDR1 and CDR2: LNHDA and SQIVND (reference sequence). The CDR3 length is 15 residues. V was trimmed by 6 bases and J by 0 bases, leaving 14 bases between them. The CDR3 nucleotides are TGTGCCAGTAGCCTCAGGGTATCAGCTAACTATGGCTACACCTTC. This codes for CASSLRVSANYGYTF.

The chain uses TRBV19 and TRBJ1-1, with 9 positions matching TRBD1. Trimming took 4 bases from V and 5 from J; bases not matched to a gene: 11. The CDR3 contains 16 residues. The germline CDR1 and CDR2 sequences are LNHDA and SQIVND (reference sequence). CDR3 protein: CASSTHPGQGRTEAFF. The CDR3, as DNA: TGTGCCAGTAGTACCCATCCGGGACAGGGTAGAACTGAAGCTTTCTTT.

The chain couples TRBV7-2 to TRBJ2-1; perhaps TRBD2 as D (5 bases). This CDR3 region has 13 residues. Germline V lookup: CDR1 SGHTA, CDR2 FQGNSA. The V end was cut by 0 bases, the J end by 9 bases, with 9 bases between. The CDR3 nucleotides read TGTGCCAGCAGCTTAGCGCCGGGGATTGAGCAGTTCTTC. This translates into CASSLAPGIEQFF.

The V call is TRBV21-1, the J call TRBJ2-7; the table's D call of TRBD1 was not tested on the DNA. TRBV21-1 is listed as a pseudogene. The CDR3 contains 19 residues. The CDR3 loop reads CASRKRGDRARGSSYEQYF. The DNA of the CDR3 is TGTGCCAGCAGGAAAAGGGGGGACAGGGCACGGGGTAGCTCCTACGAGCAGTACTTC.

V gene TRBV11-2 combines with J gene TRBJ2-1; TRBD2 agrees at 10 bases. Germline V gene data show CDR1 as SGHAT and CDR2 as FQNNGV. V gave up 2 bases and J gave up 2 bases; unmatched junction bases: 3. The CDR3 loop spans 16 amino acids. The CDR3 DNA reads TGTGCCAGCAGCTTAAGCGGGGGGGCCACCTACAATGAGCAGTTCTTC. It codes for CASSLSGGATYNEQFF.

The J gene is TRBJ1-4, the V gene TRBV6-6, with D perhaps matching TRBD1 (5 bases). The CDR3 sequence is 13 residues long. Germline CDR1 is MNHNY and CDR2 is SVGAGI (reference sequence). V was cut by 2 bases and J by 8 bases, with 9 bases left in between. This CDR3 reads CASSYGGEEKLFF. The CDR3 DNA follows: TGTGCCAGCAGTTACGGGGGGGAAGAAAAACTGTTTTTT.

The chain joins TRBV10-3 to TRBJ1-2; a possible D gene is TRBD1 (6 bases). This CDR3 contains 15 residues. With 7 bases removed from V and 5 bases from J, the gap between germline ends came to 20 bases. Germline V gives CDR1 ENHRY, CDR2 SYGVKD. As DNA, the CDR3 is TGTGCCATCACCCGAGAACAGGGAACTGGTTATGGCTACACCTTC. It translates to CAITREQGTGYGYTF.

V usage is TRBV5-4 and J usage is TRBJ2-2; D uncertain. V was shortened by 2 bases and J by 3 bases, with 11 bases between the two germline ends. The germline V gene has CDR1 SGHNT and CDR2 YYREEE (reference sequence). The CDR3 spans 15 residues. The CDR3 sequence: CASSFDNRDTGELFF. The CDR3 nucleotides are TGTGCCAGCAGCTTCGACAATAGGGACACCGGGGAGCTGTTTTTT.

The rearrangement joins TRBV20-1 to TRBJ1-1; 7 bases fit TRBD1. Germline trimming cut 3 bases from V and 8 bases from J; bases unmatched to any gene: 9. The germline gives CDR1 DFQATT, CDR2 SNEGSKA (reference sequence). CDR3 length: 13 residues. CDR3 coding DNA: TGCAGTGCTAGTTGGCAGGGGGGAGTGGAAGCTTTCTTT. Its translation is CSASWQGGVEAFF.

The J gene is TRBJ1-1, the V gene TRBV15, with D possibly TRBD1 on 5 matching bases. This CDR3 is 14 amino acids long. The germline V and J ends were trimmed by 3 bases and 4 bases, with 12 bases remaining between them. From germline, CDR1 is LNHNV and CDR2 YYDKDF (reference sequence). The CDR3 nucleotides read TGTGCCACCAGCAGCCGGGTTGGGGGCACTGAAGCTTTCTTT. Translated, it gives CATSSRVGGTEAFF.

This chain links TRBV30 with TRBJ1-1; D remains unclear. This CDR3 spans 13 amino acids. Per germline, CDR1 GTSNPN and CDR2 SVGIG (reference sequence). Trimming pared 0 bases from V and 0 bases from J, leaving 5 bases between. The CDR3 DNA sequence: TGTGCCTGGAGTGTACGGGTGAACACTGAAGCTTTCTTT. Amino acids: CAWSVRVNTEAFF.

The chain couples TRBV5-1 to TRBJ2-3; TRBD2 matches 14 bases. Germline V gene lookup returns CDR1 SGHRS and CDR2 YFSETQ. Trimming at V came to 0 bases and at J to 4 bases, leaving 4 bases not matched to a gene. This CDR3 region has 17 residues. The CDR3 loop reads CASSLAGTSGRSDTQYF. The CDR3 DNA sequence: TGCGCCAGCAGCTTGGCCGGGACTAGCGGGAGATCAGATACGCAGTATTTT. Full variable domain (outside the CDR3, taken from reference TRBV5-1 and TRBJ2-3): KAGVTQTPRYLIKTRGQQVTLSCSPISGHRSVSWYQQTPGQGLQFLFEYFSETQRNKGNFPGRFSGRQFSNSRSEMNVSTLELGDSALYLCASSLAGTSGRSDTQYFGPGTRLTVL.

The CDR3 loop reads CASSVGQLSGNTIYF. The DNA of the CDR3 is TGTGCCAGCAGCGTTGGACAGCTCTCTGGAAACACCATATATTTT. The chain links TRBV9 to TRBJ1-3, with D tentatively TRBD1 (6 bases). V gave up 2 bases and J gave up 0 bases, with 9 bases separating them. Germline-derived CDR1 and CDR2 are SGDLS and YYNGEE. The CDR3 length is 15 residues.

The chain links TRBV7-8 to TRBJ2-5, with a tentative D call TRBD2 (5 bases). The germline V and J ends were trimmed by 1 base and 5 bases, with 14 bases remaining between them. This CDR3 has 15 amino acids. Germline V CDR1 and CDR2: SGHVS, FQNEAQ. In DNA form, the CDR3 reads TGTGCCAGCAGCTTAGTCACGGAGGTAGGGGAGACCCAGTACTTC. Its translation is CASSLVTEVGETQYF.